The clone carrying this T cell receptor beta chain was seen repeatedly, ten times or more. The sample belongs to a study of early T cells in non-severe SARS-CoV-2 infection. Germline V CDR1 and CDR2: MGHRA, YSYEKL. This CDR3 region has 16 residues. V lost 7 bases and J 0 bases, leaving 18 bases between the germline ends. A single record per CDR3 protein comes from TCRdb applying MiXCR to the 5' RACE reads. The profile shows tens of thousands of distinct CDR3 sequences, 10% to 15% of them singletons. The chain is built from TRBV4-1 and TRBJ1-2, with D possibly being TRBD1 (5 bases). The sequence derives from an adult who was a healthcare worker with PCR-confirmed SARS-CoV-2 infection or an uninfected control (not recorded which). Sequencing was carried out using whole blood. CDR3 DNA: TGCGCCAGCACCTTCTCTTCAGTGGGGGCTAACTATGGCTACACCTTC. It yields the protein CASTFSSVGANYGYTF.